The present T cell receptor beta chain was sequenced within a study of T cell responses to AZD1222 COVID-19 vaccine. Regarding the study as a whole: Regions 160-218 and 743-854 held dominance among vaccine-associated CD4 TCRs, which spanned spike.

Produced via immunoSEQ multiplex PCR; TCRdb's table is partial and in-frame only. The sample contains tens of thousands of clones, roughly 80% of which appear only once. The CDR3 has 15 amino acids. V shed 5 bases and J shed 12 bases, with 20 bases lying between them. Germline assignment: CDR1 SGHTA and CDR2 FQGNSA. On this clone itself: Its antigen is as yet unknown.

This sample comprised peripheral blood, obtained on day 0 of AZD1222 vaccination. The source is an adult in good health. The chain combines TRBV7-2 with TRBJ1-6; D ambiguous. The CDR3 coding sequence is TGTGCCAGCAGCACCTACGGGTCGGGAATCGGACCCCTCCACTTT. Its protein is CASSTYGSGIGPLHF.